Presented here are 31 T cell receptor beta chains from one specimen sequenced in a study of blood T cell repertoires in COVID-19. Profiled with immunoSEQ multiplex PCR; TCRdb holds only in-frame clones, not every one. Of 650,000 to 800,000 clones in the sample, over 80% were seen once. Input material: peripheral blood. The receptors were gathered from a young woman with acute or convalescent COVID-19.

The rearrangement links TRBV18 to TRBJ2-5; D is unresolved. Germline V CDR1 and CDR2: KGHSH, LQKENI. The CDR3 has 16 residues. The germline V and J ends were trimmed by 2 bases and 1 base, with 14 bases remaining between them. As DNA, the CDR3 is TGTGCCAGCTCACCATCCCCACCGGCGGCCCAAGAGACCCAGTACTTC. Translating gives CASSPSPPAAQETQYF.

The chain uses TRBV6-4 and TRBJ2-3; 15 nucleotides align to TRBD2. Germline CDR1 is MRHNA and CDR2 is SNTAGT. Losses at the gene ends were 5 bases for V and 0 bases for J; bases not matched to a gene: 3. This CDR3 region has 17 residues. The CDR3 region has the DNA TGTGCCAGCAGTCGGACTAGCGGGGGGGGAAGCACAGATACGCAGTATTTT. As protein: CASSRTSGGGSTDTQYF.

CDR3 DNA sequence: TGTGCCAGCAGCCCCGCCTCGGATTCGAGGGGGGCCAACGTCCTGACTTTC. This translates into CASSPASDSRGANVLTF. This chain uses TRBV7-8 with TRBJ2-6; D unclear. The germline V gene encodes CDR1 SGHVS and CDR2 FQNEAQ. V was shortened by 5 bases and J by 4 bases, with 18 bases between the two germline ends. This CDR3 is 17 amino acids long.

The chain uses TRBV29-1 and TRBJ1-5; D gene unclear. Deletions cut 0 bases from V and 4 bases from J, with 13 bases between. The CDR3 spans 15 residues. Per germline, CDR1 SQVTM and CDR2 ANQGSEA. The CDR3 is CSVEERDGGNQPQHF. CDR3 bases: TGCAGCGTTGAAGAAAGGGATGGAGGGAATCAGCCCCAGCATTTT.

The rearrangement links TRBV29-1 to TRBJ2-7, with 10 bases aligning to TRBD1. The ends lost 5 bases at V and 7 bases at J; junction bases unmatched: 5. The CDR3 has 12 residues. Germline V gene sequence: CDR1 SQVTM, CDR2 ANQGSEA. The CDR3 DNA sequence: TGCAGCGTTAGACAGGGGGCGCGGGAGCAGTACTTC. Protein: CSVRQGAREQYF.

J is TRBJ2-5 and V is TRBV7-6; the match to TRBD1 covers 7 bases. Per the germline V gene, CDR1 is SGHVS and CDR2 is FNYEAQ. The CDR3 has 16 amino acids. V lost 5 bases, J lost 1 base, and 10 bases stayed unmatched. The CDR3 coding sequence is TGTGCCAGCAGCCTACTACAGGGGAGTGGCCAAGAGACCCAGTACTTC. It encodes CASSLLQGSGQETQYF.

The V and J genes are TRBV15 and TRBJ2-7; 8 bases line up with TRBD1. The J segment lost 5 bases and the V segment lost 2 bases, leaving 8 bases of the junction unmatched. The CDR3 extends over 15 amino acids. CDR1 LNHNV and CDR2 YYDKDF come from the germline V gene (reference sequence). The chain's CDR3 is CATSRTRTGSNEQYF. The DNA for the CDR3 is TGTGCCACCAGCAGAACGCGGACAGGGAGCAACGAGCAGTACTTC.

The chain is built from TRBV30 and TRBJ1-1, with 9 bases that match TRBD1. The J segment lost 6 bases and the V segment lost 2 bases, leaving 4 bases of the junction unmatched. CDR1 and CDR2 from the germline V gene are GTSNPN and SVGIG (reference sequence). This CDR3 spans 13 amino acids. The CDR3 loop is CAWSPDRGAEAFF. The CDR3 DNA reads TGTGCCTGGAGTCCGGACAGGGGAGCTGAAGCTTTCTTT.

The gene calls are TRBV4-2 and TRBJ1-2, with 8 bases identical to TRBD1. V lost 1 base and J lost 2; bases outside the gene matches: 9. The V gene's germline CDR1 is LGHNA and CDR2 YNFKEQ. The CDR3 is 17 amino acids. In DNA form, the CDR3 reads TGTGCCAGCAGCCAAGTCCAGGGGGCAGCAGGAAACTATGGCTACACCTTC. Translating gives CASSQVQGAAGNYGYTF.

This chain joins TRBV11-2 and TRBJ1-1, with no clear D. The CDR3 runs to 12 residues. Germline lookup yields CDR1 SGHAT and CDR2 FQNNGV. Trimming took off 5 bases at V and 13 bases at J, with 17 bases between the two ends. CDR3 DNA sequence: TGTGCCAGCAGCGTCGGACTGGGTGTGAATTTCTTT. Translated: CASSVGLGVNFF.

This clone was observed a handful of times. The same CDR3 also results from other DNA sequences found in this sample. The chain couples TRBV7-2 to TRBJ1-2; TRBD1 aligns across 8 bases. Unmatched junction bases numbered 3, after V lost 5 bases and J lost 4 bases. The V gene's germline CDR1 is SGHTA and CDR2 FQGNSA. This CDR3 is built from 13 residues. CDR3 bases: TGTGCCAGCAGCAGTACAGGGGGCTATGGCTACACCTTC. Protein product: CASSSTGGYGYTF.

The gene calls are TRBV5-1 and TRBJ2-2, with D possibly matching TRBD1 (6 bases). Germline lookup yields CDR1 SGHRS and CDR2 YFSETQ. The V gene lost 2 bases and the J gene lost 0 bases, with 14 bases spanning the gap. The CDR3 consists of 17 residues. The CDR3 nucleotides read TGCGCCAGCAGCTTAAGGGGGAGTATTGCGAACACCGGGGAGCTGTTTTTT. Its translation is CASSLRGSIANTGELFF.

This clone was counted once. CDR3 sequence: CATSRVPGGNQPQHF. The CDR3 DNA is TGTGCCACCAGCAGAGTCCCAGGGGGCAATCAGCCCCAGCATTTT. The chain uses TRBV15 and TRBJ1-5; a weak D match, TRBD1 (6 bases). Germline V gives CDR1 LNHNV, CDR2 YYDKDF (reference sequence). The CDR3 length is 15 residues. V was shortened by 1 base and J by 2 bases, with 9 bases between the two germline ends.

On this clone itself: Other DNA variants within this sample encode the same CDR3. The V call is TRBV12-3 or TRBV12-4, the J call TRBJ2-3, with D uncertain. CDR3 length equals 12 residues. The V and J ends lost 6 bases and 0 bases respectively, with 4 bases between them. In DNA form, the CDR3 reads TGTGCCAGCAGCCCTAGCACAGATACGCAGTATTTT. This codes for CASSPSTDTQYF.

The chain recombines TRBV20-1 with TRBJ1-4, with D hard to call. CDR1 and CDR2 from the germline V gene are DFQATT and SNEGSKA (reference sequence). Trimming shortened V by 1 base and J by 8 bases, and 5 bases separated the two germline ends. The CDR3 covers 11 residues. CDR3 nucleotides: TGCAGTGCTAGAGCCGGGGAAAAACTGTTTTTT. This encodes CSARAGEKLFF.

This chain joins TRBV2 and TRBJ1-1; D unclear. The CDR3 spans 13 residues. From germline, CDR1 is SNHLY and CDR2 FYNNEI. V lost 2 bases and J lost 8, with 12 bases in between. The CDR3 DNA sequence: TGTGCCAGCAGTGAATTAGCCCGGATGGAAGCTTTCTTT. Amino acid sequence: CASSELARMEAFF.

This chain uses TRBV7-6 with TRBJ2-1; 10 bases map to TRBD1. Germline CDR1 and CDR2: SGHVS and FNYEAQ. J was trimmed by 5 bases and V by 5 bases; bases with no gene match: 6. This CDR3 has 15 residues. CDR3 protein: CASSPGTGVNNEQFF. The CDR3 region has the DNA TGTGCCAGCAGCCCCGGGACAGGGGTGAACAATGAGCAGTTCTTC.

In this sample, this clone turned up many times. The CDR3 nucleotides are TGTGCCAGCAGTCCCATAGACAACTACGAGCAGTACTTC. This encodes CASSPIDNYEQYF. The chain carries TRBV27 and TRBJ2-7; no clear D. The CDR3 is made up of 13 amino acids. Trimming removed 5 bases at V and 3 bases at J, with 11 bases between. Germline V gene lookup returns CDR1 MNHEY and CDR2 SMNVEV (reference sequence).

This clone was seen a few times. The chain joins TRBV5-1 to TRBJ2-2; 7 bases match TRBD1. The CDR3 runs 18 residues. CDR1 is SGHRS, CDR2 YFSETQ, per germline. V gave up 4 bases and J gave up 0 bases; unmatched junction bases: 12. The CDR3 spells CASSPVSSGTANTGELFF. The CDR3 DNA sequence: TGCGCCAGCAGCCCGGTTTCGTCTGGGACAGCGAACACCGGGGAGCTGTTTTTT.

The CDR3 DNA is TGTGCCAGCAGGGAGACAGGGGGCGCGGGAGATACGCAGTATTTT. Protein sequence: CASRETGGAGDTQYF. The J gene is TRBJ2-3, the V gene TRBV3-1 (or the pseudogene TRBV3-2); TRBD1 agrees at 10 bases. V trimming: 6 bases; J trimming: 5 bases; junction bases outside the gene matches: 8. CDR1 LGHDT and CDR2 YNNKEL come from the germline V gene (reference sequence). This CDR3 region has 15 residues.

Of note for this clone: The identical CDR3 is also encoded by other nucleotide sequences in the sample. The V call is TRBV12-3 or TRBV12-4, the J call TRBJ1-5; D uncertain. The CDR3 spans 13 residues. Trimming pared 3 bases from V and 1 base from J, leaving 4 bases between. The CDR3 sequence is CASSFGSNQPQHF. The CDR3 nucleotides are TGTGCCAGCAGTTTCGGGAGCAATCAGCCCCAGCATTTT.

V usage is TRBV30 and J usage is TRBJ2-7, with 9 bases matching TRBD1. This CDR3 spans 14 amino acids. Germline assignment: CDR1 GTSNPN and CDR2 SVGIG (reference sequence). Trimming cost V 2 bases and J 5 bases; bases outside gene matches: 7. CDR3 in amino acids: CAWSRGQGGHEQYF. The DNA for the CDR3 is TGTGCCTGGAGTCGGGGACAGGGAGGTCACGAGCAGTACTTC.

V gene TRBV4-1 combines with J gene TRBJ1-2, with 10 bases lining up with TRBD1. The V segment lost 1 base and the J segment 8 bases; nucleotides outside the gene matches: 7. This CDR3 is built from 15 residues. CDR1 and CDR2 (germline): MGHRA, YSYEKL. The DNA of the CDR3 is TGCGCCAGCAGCCAAGTTCCCGGGACAGGGGACGGCTACACCTTC. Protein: CASSQVPGTGDGYTF.

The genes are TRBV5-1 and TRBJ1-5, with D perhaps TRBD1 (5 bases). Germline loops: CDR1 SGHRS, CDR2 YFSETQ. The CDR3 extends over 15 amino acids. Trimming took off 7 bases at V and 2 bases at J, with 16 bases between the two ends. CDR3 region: CASRQGTNGNQPQHF. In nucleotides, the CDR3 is TGCGCCAGCCGTCAGGGAACAAACGGCAATCAGCCCCAGCATTTT.

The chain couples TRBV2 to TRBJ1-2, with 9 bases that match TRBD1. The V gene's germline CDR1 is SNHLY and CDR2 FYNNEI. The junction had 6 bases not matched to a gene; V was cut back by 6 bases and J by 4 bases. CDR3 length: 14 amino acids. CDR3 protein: CASRRDRDIYGYTF. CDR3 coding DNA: TGTGCCAGCAGACGGGACAGGGATATCTATGGCTACACCTTC.

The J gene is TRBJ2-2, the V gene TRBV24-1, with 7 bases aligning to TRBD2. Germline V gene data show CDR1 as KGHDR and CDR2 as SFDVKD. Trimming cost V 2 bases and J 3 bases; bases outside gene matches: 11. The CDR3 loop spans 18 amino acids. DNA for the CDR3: TGTGCCACCAGTGATTCTTTTGGCCCGGGACTACACACCGGGGAGCTGTTTTTT. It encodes CATSDSFGPGLHTGELFF.

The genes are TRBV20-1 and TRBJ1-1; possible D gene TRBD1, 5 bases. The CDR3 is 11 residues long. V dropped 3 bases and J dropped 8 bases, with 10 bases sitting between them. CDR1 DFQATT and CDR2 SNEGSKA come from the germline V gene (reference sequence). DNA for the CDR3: TGCAGTGCTAGTCCGGGGGAGGAAGCTTTCTTT. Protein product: CSASPGEEAFF.

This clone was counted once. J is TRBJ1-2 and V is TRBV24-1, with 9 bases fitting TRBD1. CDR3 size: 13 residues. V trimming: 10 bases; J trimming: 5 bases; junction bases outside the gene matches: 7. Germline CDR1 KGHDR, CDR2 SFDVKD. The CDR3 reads CATTDRGGYGYTF. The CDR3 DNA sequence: TGTGCCACTACGGACAGGGGAGGATATGGCTACACCTTC.

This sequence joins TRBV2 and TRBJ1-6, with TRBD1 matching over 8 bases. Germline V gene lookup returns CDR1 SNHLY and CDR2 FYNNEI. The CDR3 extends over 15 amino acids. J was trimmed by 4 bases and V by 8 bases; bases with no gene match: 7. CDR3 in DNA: TGTGCCAGCCGGACAGGGCATCAATATAATTCACCCCTCCACTTT. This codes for CASRTGHQYNSPLHF.

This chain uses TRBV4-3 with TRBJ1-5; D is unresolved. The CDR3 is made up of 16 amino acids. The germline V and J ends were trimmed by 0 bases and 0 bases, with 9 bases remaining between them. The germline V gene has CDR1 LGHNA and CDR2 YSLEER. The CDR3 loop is CASSQDLQYSNQPQHF. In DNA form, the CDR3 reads TGCGCCAGCAGCCAAGATCTTCAGTATAGCAATCAGCCCCAGCATTTT.

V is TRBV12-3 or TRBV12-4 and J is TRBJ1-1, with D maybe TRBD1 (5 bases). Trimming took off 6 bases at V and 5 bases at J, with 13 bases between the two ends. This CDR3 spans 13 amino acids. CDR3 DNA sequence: TGTGCCAGCAGCGCTAGTAGGGGTACTGAAGCTTTCTTT. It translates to CASSASRGTEAFF.